Presented here are 10 T cell receptor beta chains from one specimen sequenced in a study of OX40 agonist ivuxolimab in advanced cancers. The data were produced by immunoSEQ multiplex PCR, yet TCRdb's version contains in-frame clones alone and is incomplete. The table lists 70,000 to 85,000 clones, approximately 90% of them singletons, with over 0.9% in the top ten. The input for sequencing was CD4+ or CD8+ T cells sorted from blood, taken in a trial of the OX40 agonist ivuxolimab. All receptors come from an adult with an advanced solid tumor such as melanoma, head and neck, liver or kidney cancer.

The CDR3 DNA sequence: TGTGCCAGCAGCTTCGCCTCTAACTATGGCTACACCTTC. This translates into CASSFASNYGYTF. This chain joins TRBV11-2 and TRBJ1-2; unclear D gene. This CDR3 spans 13 amino acids. Trimming removed 3 bases at V and 0 bases at J, with 5 bases between. Germline V gene sequence: CDR1 SGHAT, CDR2 FQNNGV.

The chain joins TRBV4-1 to TRBJ1-6; 7 positions match TRBD1. After removal of 0 bases from V and 9 bases from J, the junction contained 8 bases not matched to a gene. The CDR3 sequence is 16 residues long. Germline CDR1 and CDR2: MGHRA and YSYEKL. CDR3 bases: TGCGCCAGCAGCCAAGATCTACAGGGGCTCGGTTCACCCCTCCACTTT. Protein product: CASSQDLQGLGSPLHF.

This rearrangement joins TRBV28 to TRBJ1-5; unclear D gene. The CDR3 is 17 amino acids. V was cut by 3 bases and J by 0 bases, with 15 bases left in between. CDR1 and CDR2 (germline): MDHEN, SYDVKM. CDR3 residues: CASSLGRAAYSNQPQHF. CDR3 DNA sequence: TGTGCCAGCAGTTTGGGTCGGGCAGCCTATAGCAATCAGCCCCAGCATTTT.

This clone was found once. The gene calls are TRBV29-1 and TRBJ2-5; no clear D. Trimming cost V 1 base and J 2 bases, with 11 bases left between them. Germline lookup yields CDR1 SQVTM and CDR2 ANQGSEA. The CDR3 is 14 amino acids. CDR3 protein: CSVEGQQAQETQYF. The DNA of the CDR3 is TGCAGCGTTGAAGGGCAGCAGGCTCAAGAGACCCAGTACTTC.

The table lists this clone with a count of one. In the same sample, other DNA sequences code for this CDR3. The chain uses TRBV6-5 and TRBJ1-2, with D tentatively TRBD1 (5 bases). This CDR3 is 14 amino acids long. CDR1 MNHEY and CDR2 SVGAGI come from the germline V gene. V lost 2 bases, J lost 4 bases, and 11 bases lay in between. The CDR3, as DNA: TGTGCCAGCAGTTACGGGGGAGCAGGCTATGGCTACACCTTC. Its protein product is CASSYGGAGYGYTF.

The chain employs TRBV5-1 and TRBJ2-2, with D possibly matching TRBD1 (5 bases). CDR1 SGHRS and CDR2 YFSETQ come from the germline V gene. Trimming took 4 bases from V and 0 from J, leaving 19 bases between them. CDR3 length equals 18 residues. CDR3 residues: CASSPDSGRLANTGELFF. CDR3 DNA sequence: TGCGCCAGCAGCCCTGACAGTGGTCGTCTCGCGAACACCGGGGAGCTGTTTTTT. Drawing the rest from reference TRBV5-1 and TRBJ2-2, the complete variable domain is KAGVTQTPRYLIKTRGQQVTLSCSPISGHRSVSWYQQTPGQGLQFLFEYFSETQRNKGNFPGRFSGRQFSNSRSEMNVSTLELGDSALYLCASSPDSGRLANTGELFFGEGSRLTVL.

This chain joins TRBV7-6 and TRBJ1-1; D is unresolved. The CDR3 length is 13 residues. Germline V lookup: CDR1 SGHVS, CDR2 FNYEAQ. V was cut by 4 bases and J by 1 base, with 7 bases left in between. CDR3 region: CASSSQANTEAFF. The CDR3 DNA sequence: TGTGCCAGCAGCTCCCAAGCGAACACTGAAGCTTTCTTT.

The chain couples TRBV5-1 to TRBJ2-2; TRBD1 agrees at 9 bases. The CDR3 totals 17 residues. Germline V lookup: CDR1 SGHRS, CDR2 YFSETQ. The V and J ends lost 2 bases and 0 bases, in that order; junction bases with no gene match: 5. The CDR3 spells CASSFDRGIANTGELFF. The CDR3 nucleotides read TGCGCCAGCAGCTTCGACAGGGGGATAGCGAACACCGGGGAGCTGTTTTTT.

The chain combines TRBV5-6 with TRBJ2-4; tentatively, D is TRBD1 or TRBD2 (5 bases each). There are 12 residues in the CDR3. CDR1 and CDR2 from the germline V gene are SGHDT and YYEEEE. V was cut by 4 bases and J by 14 bases, with 16 bases left in between. CDR3 protein: CASSLALGRKYF. For the CDR3, the DNA is TGTGCCAGCAGCCTTGCGTTGGGACGGAAGTACTTC.

The chain couples TRBV7-9 to TRBJ1-1; TRBD1 is a possible D gene (6 bases). Germline V lookup: CDR1 SEHNR, CDR2 FQNEAQ (reference sequence). The CDR3 length is 15 residues. The V end lost 6 bases, the J end lost 5 bases, and 19 bases lay between the germline ends. The CDR3 sequence is CASRDRQALGTEAFF. Written as DNA, the CDR3 is TGTGCCAGCAGAGATAGACAGGCCCTGGGGACTGAAGCTTTCTTT.